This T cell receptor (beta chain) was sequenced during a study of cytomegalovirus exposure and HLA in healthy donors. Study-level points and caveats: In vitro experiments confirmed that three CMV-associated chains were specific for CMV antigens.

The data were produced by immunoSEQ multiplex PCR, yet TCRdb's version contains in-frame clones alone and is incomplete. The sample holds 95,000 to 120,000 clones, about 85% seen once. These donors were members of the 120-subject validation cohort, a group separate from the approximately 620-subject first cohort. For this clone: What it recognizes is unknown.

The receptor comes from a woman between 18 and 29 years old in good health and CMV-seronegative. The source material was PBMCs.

Here the CDR3 DNA reads TGTGCCAGCAGCCATTTAGGGGACACTGAAGCTTTCTTT. This codes for CASSHLGDTEAFF. The chain links TRBV4-2 to TRBJ1-1; D is possibly TRBD1 (5 bases). CDR1 and CDR2 from the germline V gene are LGHNA and YNFKEQ. This CDR3 has 13 residues. Trimming removed 3 bases at V and 3 bases at J, with 8 bases between.